These 15 T cell receptor beta chains originate from one sample sequenced in a study of blood T cell repertoires in COVID-19 (dated by TCRdb to between 2020 and 2021). Library preparation was by the immunoSEQ multiplex PCR assay. TCRdb took over this immuneACCESS table, retaining in-frame rearrangements with V and J assigned. Such tables are incomplete; in checked studies, under half of the missing clones stem from an unresolved V gene, and the remainder is unexplained. The sample table contains almost 250,000 clones; only one count was recorded for approximately 85% of them. The ten largest clones add up to over 7.5% of the sample. Material: PBMCs or T cells enriched from blood (not recorded which). The receptor set was obtained from a woman aged 50 to 60 with acute COVID-19.

This chain links TRBV19 with TRBJ2-3, with unresolved D. This CDR3 has 13 residues. V lost 1 base to trimming and J lost 6 bases, with 8 bases between them. The germline CDR1 and CDR2 sequences are LNHDA and SQIVND (reference sequence). For the CDR3, the DNA is TGTGCCAGTAGTATAGGCCTTGCGGATACGCAGTATTTT. It yields the protein CASSIGLADTQYF. Full variable domain (outside the CDR3, taken from reference TRBV19 and TRBJ2-3): DGGITQSPKYLFRKEGQNVTLSCEQNLNHDAMYWYRQDPGQGLRLIYYSQIVNDFQKGDIAEGYSVSREKKESFPLTVTSAQKNPTAFYLCASSIGLADTQYFGPGTRLTVL.

Concerning this clone itself: Its ends do not fully match the called genes, so a read error is possible. The chain links TRBV7-7 to TRBJ2-2, with a possible D match to TRBD2 (6 bases). The V gene's germline CDR1 is SSHAT and CDR2 FNYEAQ (reference sequence). The CDR3 totals 16 residues. The CDR3 loop is CASSLDSRGGTGELFF. CDR3 bases: TGTGCTAGCAGCTTAGATTCGCGGGGCGGCACCGGGGAGCTGTTTTTT.

V is TRBV29-1 and J is TRBJ1-1; the D gene is possibly TRBD1 (6 bases). The V gene's germline CDR1 is SQVTM and CDR2 ANQGSEA. The CDR3 consists of 13 residues. Trimming took off 6 bases at V and 5 bases at J, with 16 bases between the two ends. The CDR3 sequence is CSVALQGQTEAFF. In nucleotides, the CDR3 is TGCAGCGTAGCATTACAGGGTCAGACTGAAGCTTTCTTT.

This clone was counted only a few times. The chain combines TRBV3-1 (or the pseudogene TRBV3-2) with TRBJ1-5, with D tentatively TRBD1 (5 bases). Trimming stripped 3 bases from V and 3 bases from J, with 6 bases between. CDR1 is LGHDT, CDR2 YNNKEL, per germline (reference sequence). The CDR3 sequence is 13 residues long. CDR3 protein: CASSHRVNQPQHF. The CDR3 nucleotides read TGTGCCAGCAGCCACAGGGTCAATCAGCCCCAGCATTTT.

CDR3 coding DNA: TGTGCCAGCAGTTACTCCCCGGGACAGACTAATGAAAAACTGTTTTTT. It yields the protein CASSYSPGQTNEKLFF. This chain links TRBV6-5 with TRBJ1-4, with TRBD1 matching 7 bases. Germline CDR1 is MNHEY and CDR2 is SVGAGI. The CDR3 length is 16 residues. V lost 0 bases, J lost 2 bases, and 3 bases stayed unmatched.

This chain links TRBV4-1 with TRBJ1-6; 10 nucleotides align to TRBD1. Germline loops: CDR1 MGHRA, CDR2 YSYEKL. Trimming removed 2 bases from V and 12 bases from J; junction bases left unmatched: 10. This CDR3 is built from 16 residues. The CDR3: CASSQPRQGASEPLHF. The DNA of the CDR3 is TGCGCCAGCAGCCAACCCCGACAGGGGGCGTCAGAACCCCTCCACTTT.

The J gene is TRBJ2-1, the V gene TRBV30; possible D gene TRBD2, 6 bases. This CDR3 contains 11 residues. Trimming shortened V by 3 bases and J by 13 bases, and 13 bases separated the two germline ends. Germline CDR1 reads GTSNPN; CDR2 reads SVGIG (reference sequence). The CDR3 bases are TGTGCCTGGAGCGGGGGAGCGGACCAGTTCTTC. Its protein product is CAWSGGADQFF.

This sequence joins TRBV10-2 and TRBJ2-7; 7 nucleotides agree with TRBD1. Germline assignment: CDR1 WSHSY and CDR2 SAAADI. With V trimmed by 6 bases and J by 7 bases, 3 bases remained unmatched. This CDR3 has 11 residues. The CDR3 DNA reads as TGCGCCAGCAGCGACAGGGAAGAGCAGTACTTC. This gives the protein CASSDREEQYF.

V usage is TRBV30 and J usage is TRBJ2-5, with D possibly TRBD2 on 6 matching bases. The CDR3 sequence is 14 residues long. The V and J ends lost 2 bases and 5 bases respectively, with 15 bases between them. Germline loops: CDR1 GTSNPN, CDR2 SVGIG (reference sequence). The CDR3 DNA reads as TGTGCCTGGAGTTCGGGACTTCGAAAGGAGACCCAGTACTTC. This codes for CAWSSGLRKETQYF.

The chain recombines TRBV7-9 with TRBJ1-1; no firm D call. The germline V gene encodes CDR1 SEHNR and CDR2 FQNEAQ (reference sequence). This CDR3 has 13 amino acids. Deletions cut 3 bases from V and 0 bases from J, with 5 bases between. The CDR3 sequence is CASSLEMNTEAFF. In nucleotides, the CDR3 is TGTGCCAGCAGCTTGGAGATGAACACTGAAGCTTTCTTT.

J is TRBJ2-2 and V is TRBV10-3, with 7 bases aligning to TRBD1. The V segment lost 11 bases and the J segment 2 bases; nucleotides outside the gene matches: 8. This CDR3 contains 14 residues. Germline lookup yields CDR1 ENHRY and CDR2 SYGVKD. CDR3 nucleotides: TGTGCCTTGCGGACAGGAAGCAACACCGGGGAGCTGTTTTTT. Translating gives CALRTGSNTGELFF.

V and J are TRBV3-1 (or the pseudogene TRBV3-2) and TRBJ1-2, with D unresolved. The CDR3 contains 13 residues. The V end lost 1 base, the J end lost 4 bases, and 7 bases lay between the germline ends. Per germline, CDR1 LGHDT and CDR2 YNNKEL (reference sequence). In nucleotides, the CDR3 is TGTGCCAGCAGCCAAGGGGCTTTCTATGGCTACACCTTC. It codes for CASSQGAFYGYTF.

The J gene is TRBJ1-3, the V gene TRBV18; D might be TRBD1 (6 bases). Germline V gene data show CDR1 as KGHSH and CDR2 as LQKENI. This CDR3 has 15 amino acids. V was shortened by 3 bases and J by 0 bases, with 9 bases between the two germline ends. CDR3 in amino acids: CASSPDSNSGNTIYF. The CDR3 DNA is TGTGCCAGCTCACCGGACAGCAACTCTGGAAACACCATATATTTT.

This rearrangement joins TRBV3-1 (or the pseudogene TRBV3-2) to TRBJ2-7; D call uncertain. This CDR3 comprises 16 residues. From germline, CDR1 is LGHDT and CDR2 YNNKEL (reference sequence). V was trimmed by 0 bases and J by 3 bases, leaving 15 bases between them. CDR3 in DNA: TGTGCCAGCAGCCAAGATCCTTGGGCAGGAAACTACGAGCAGTACTTC. It encodes CASSQDPWAGNYEQYF.

For the CDR3, the DNA is TGTGCCAGCAGCTTAGCGGGACACGAGATAGAAAACACCATATATTTT. This encodes CASSLAGHEIENTIYF. The chain recombines TRBV7-9 with TRBJ1-3; a possible D gene is TRBD1 (6 bases). V was trimmed by 0 bases and J by 6 bases, leaving 15 bases between them. CDR3 length equals 16 residues. The germline V gene encodes CDR1 SEHNR and CDR2 FQNEAQ (reference sequence).